Listed below are T cell receptor beta chains from one sample, sequenced in a study of blood T cells in healthy people across ages. Via MiXCR, TCRdb re-called the 5' RACE reads, giving one row per CDR3 protein. The sample records around 970,000 distinct CDR3 sequences, about 51% being singletons. Sequencing was carried out using blood. All receptors derive from a woman aged 55-69 years in good health. The CDR3 runs from the conserved cysteine through the conserved F or W. The order of the fields is V gene, J gene, clone size, D gene, CDR3 length, CDR3 DNA, CDR3 protein. The D gene is left open where the match is weak. Some rows have no size entry. The others give once, few or many, or a class for an expanded clone.

v_gene: TRBV18
j_gene: TRBJ2-7
abundance: few
d_gene: -
len: 14
CDR3nt: TGTGCCAGTCATATTCGGGGGGCTCAGGACGAGCAGTACTTC
CDR3aa: CASHIRGAQDEQYF

v_gene: TRBV9
j_gene: TRBJ1-2
abundance: -
d_gene: TRBD1
len: 15
CDR3nt: TGTGCCAGCAGCGTCGGGACAGCTCGGAACTATGGCTACACCTTC
CDR3aa: CASSVGTARNYGYTF

v_gene: TRBV7-3
j_gene: TRBJ2-3
abundance: few
d_gene: TRBD2
len: 15
CDR3nt: TGTGCCAGCAGCTCTCGTGGTGGGGGGGGTGATACGCAGTATTTT
CDR3aa: CASSSRGGGGDTQYF

v_gene: TRBV30
j_gene: TRBJ1-5
abundance: -
d_gene: -
len: 13
CDR3nt: TGTGCCTGGAGTGTTGAGCCAGATCAGCCCCAGCATTTT
CDR3aa: CAWSVEPDQPQHF

v_gene: TRBV15
j_gene: TRBJ2-7
abundance: many
d_gene: -
len: 12
CDR3nt: TGTGCCACCAGCAGAGGAGTGTCCGAGCAGTACTTC
CDR3aa: CATSRGVSEQYF

v_gene: TRBV27
j_gene: TRBJ2-3
abundance: few
d_gene: TRBD1
len: 17
CDR3nt: TGTGCCAGCAGTGCCCAGGATCACAGGGGGCTGGGAGATACGCAGTATTTT
CDR3aa: CASSAQDHRGLGDTQYF

v_gene: TRBV28
j_gene: TRBJ1-5
abundance: few
d_gene: -
len: 16
CDR3nt: TGTGCCAGCAGTTCCGGACGCGGCCTCCACAATCAGCCCCAGCATTTT
CDR3aa: CASSSGRGLHNQPQHF

v_gene: TRBV25-1
j_gene: TRBJ1-4
abundance: -
d_gene: TRBD1
len: 14
CDR3nt: TGTGCCAGCAGTGGGCCAGGGGGCTATGAAAAACTGTTTTTT
CDR3aa: CASSGPGGYEKLFF

v_gene: TRBV24-1
j_gene: TRBJ2-5
abundance: once
d_gene: -
len: 14
CDR3nt: TGTGCCACCAGTGATCGGGACACTAAAGAGACCCAGTACTTC
CDR3aa: CATSDRDTKETQYF

v_gene: TRBV10-1
j_gene: TRBJ2-7
abundance: -
d_gene: -
len: 13
CDR3nt: TGCGCCAGCAGTGAGGCAGGGGCTAGCGAGCAGTACTTC
CDR3aa: CASSEAGASEQYF

v_gene: TRBV20-1
j_gene: TRBJ2-5
abundance: -
d_gene: TRBD2
len: 17
CDR3nt: TGCAGTGCTAGAGATGTCGGCGGGAGGGCCTTTGGAAAGACCCAGTACTTC
CDR3aa: CSARDVGGRAFGKTQYF

v_gene: TRBV3-1
j_gene: TRBJ2-1
abundance: -
d_gene: -
len: 18
CDR3nt: TGTGCCAGCAGCCGAGGAAGCTTGATCGTTGACCCGTACAATGAGCAGTTCTTC
CDR3aa: CASSRGSLIVDPYNEQFF

v_gene: TRBV4-2
j_gene: TRBJ1-1
abundance: once
d_gene: -
len: 16
CDR3nt: TGTGCCAGCAGCCCACGGGACACCCTAAGGGGCACTGAAGCTTTCTTT
CDR3aa: CASSPRDTLRGTEAFF

v_gene: TRBV5-1
j_gene: TRBJ2-5
abundance: -
d_gene: -
len: 14
CDR3nt: TGCGCCAGCAGCTTTTCAGGGGCGTCAGAGACCCAGTACTTC
CDR3aa: CASSFSGASETQYF

v_gene: TRBV20-1
j_gene: TRBJ2-1
abundance: many
d_gene: TRBD2
len: 14
CDR3nt: TGCAGTGCAGACCTAGCGGGCGTATACAATGAGCAGTTCTTC
CDR3aa: CSADLAGVYNEQFF

v_gene: TRBV4-3
j_gene: TRBJ2-5
abundance: -
d_gene: TRBD1
len: 17
CDR3nt: TGCGCCAGCGGCCAAGACCTCGGCAGGGGGTACCAAGAGACCCAGTACTTC
CDR3aa: CASGQDLGRGYQETQYF

v_gene: TRBV2
j_gene: TRBJ2-1
abundance: -
d_gene: -
len: 13
CDR3nt: TGTGCCCAAAGGAGGGACTTATACAATGAGCAGTTCTTC
CDR3aa: CAQRRDLYNEQFF

v_gene: TRBV10-1
j_gene: TRBJ2-5
abundance: few
d_gene: TRBD1
len: 14
CDR3nt: TGCGCCAGCAGCCAGACAGGGCCTCAAGAGACCCAGTACTTC
CDR3aa: CASSQTGPQETQYF

v_gene: TRBV12-3/TRBV12-4
j_gene: TRBJ2-1
abundance: -
d_gene: -
len: 14
CDR3nt: TGTGCCAGCAGTTATCAGGGCACCTACAATGAGCAGTTCTTC
CDR3aa: CASSYQGTYNEQFF

v_gene: TRBV15
j_gene: TRBJ2-1
abundance: -
d_gene: -
len: 20
CDR3nt: TGTGCCACCAGCAGAGATCTTGGCGGGGCGTCGATGAGCTCCTACAATGAGCAGTTCTTC
CDR3aa: CATSRDLGGASMSSYNEQFF

v_gene: TRBV15
j_gene: TRBJ2-1
abundance: -
d_gene: -
len: 15
CDR3nt: TGTGCCACCAGCAGAGATGGGGGCATCTACAATGAGCAGTTCTTC
CDR3aa: CATSRDGGIYNEQFF

v_gene: TRBV6-2/TRBV6-3
j_gene: TRBJ2-7
abundance: -
d_gene: TRBD2
len: 15
CDR3nt: TGTGCCAGCACCGAGATGTCGGGAGGGGTCGGTTCCCAGTACTTC
CDR3aa: CASTEMSGGVGSQYF

v_gene: TRBV7-2
j_gene: TRBJ2-1
abundance: -
d_gene: -
len: 14
CDR3nt: TGTGCCAGCAGCTCACCACAGGGCCACAATGAGCAGTTCTTC
CDR3aa: CASSSPQGHNEQFF

v_gene: TRBV20-1
j_gene: TRBJ2-5
abundance: -
d_gene: TRBD2
len: 17
CDR3nt: TGCAGTGCTAGATCCGGACTAGCGGGAGGGCCGGAAGGGACCCAGTACTTC
CDR3aa: CSARSGLAGGPEGTQYF

v_gene: TRBV3-1
j_gene: TRBJ2-5
abundance: -
d_gene: -
len: 15
CDR3nt: TGTGCCAGCAGCCACGCGCCAAGCCTGAGAGAGACCCAGTACTTC
CDR3aa: CASSHAPSLRETQYF

v_gene: TRBV12-3/TRBV12-4
j_gene: TRBJ2-2
abundance: -
d_gene: -
len: 15
CDR3nt: TGTGCCAGCAGATTACGGGAGATTCACACCGGGGAGCTGTTTTTT
CDR3aa: CASRLREIHTGELFF

v_gene: TRBV12-3/TRBV12-4
j_gene: TRBJ2-5
abundance: few
d_gene: -
len: 17
CDR3nt: TGTGCCAGCAGGAAAGACAGCAAGTCCTTCGAAGTCGGTCGGCAGTACTTC
CDR3aa: CASRKDSKSFEVGRQYF

v_gene: TRBV21-1
j_gene: TRBJ2-3
abundance: few
d_gene: -
len: 15
CDR3nt: TGTGCCAGCGAACGGGACAGGGGGCTTGTGGATACGCAGTATTTT
CDR3aa: CASERDRGLVDTQYF

v_gene: TRBV4-3
j_gene: TRBJ1-5
abundance: few
d_gene: -
len: 13
CDR3nt: TGCGCCAGCAGCCAAGGCCAGAATCAGCCCCAGCATTTT
CDR3aa: CASSQGQNQPQHF

v_gene: TRBV7-9
j_gene: TRBJ2-2
abundance: -
d_gene: -
len: 15
CDR3nt: TGTGCCAGCAGCGCCCTACCACCGAACACCGGGGAGCTGTTTTTT
CDR3aa: CASSALPPNTGELFF

v_gene: TRBV7-9
j_gene: TRBJ2-7
abundance: -
d_gene: TRBD2
len: 16
CDR3nt: TGTGCCAGCAGCTTAGTGGCTAGCGGGAGCTCCTACGAGCAGTACTTC
CDR3aa: CASSLVASGSSYEQYF